These T cell receptor beta chains were read from a single sample in a study of control samples from healthy donors and cancer patients. TCRdb's copy holds only in-frame clones and misses some; the assay was immunoSEQ multiplex PCR. The sample includes about 140,000 clones, approximately 94% seen only once; the top ten take 10% to 15%. What was sequenced was blood. Every receptor here comes from a man in his forties in good health. CDR3s include the opening cysteine and the closing phenylalanine or tryptophan. A D gene is named only where the DNA matches it firmly. Not every row has a clone size; where given, it reads once, few, many or a size class.

>.|.|TRBJ2-3|TRBV5-1
TGCGCCAGCAGCTTGGGCCAGGCTCCTTCAGATACGCAGTATTTT
CASSLGQAPSDTQYF
>.|.|TRBJ1-5|TRBV27
TGTGCCAGCAGTTTATGGGGAGGCAATCAGCCCCAGCATTTT
CASSLWGGNQPQHF
>.|.|TRBJ1-6|TRBV10-3
TGTGCCATCAGTGCGTCGAAAGGACCCTCCTATAATTCACCCCTCCACTTT
CAISASKGPSYNSPLHF
>.|TRBD1|TRBJ1-1|TRBV6-4
TGTGCCAGCAGTGACTCTGGCGGGACAGAGAACACTGAAGCTTTCTTT
CASSDSGGTENTEAFF
>.|.|TRBJ1-2|TRBV6-1
TGTGCCAGCAGTGAAGGGGGGACACTAACCTATGGCTACACCTTC
CASSEGGTLTYGYTF
>.|TRBD1|TRBJ1-2|TRBV18
TGTGCCAGCTCACCAGGACAGGGGGCAGAATATGGCTACACCTTC
CASSPGQGAEYGYTF
>.|TRBD1|TRBJ2-7|TRBV11-2
TGTGCCAGCAGCCTAGGGACAGCAGGCCGCGAGCAGTACTTC
CASSLGTAGREQYF
>once|.|TRBJ2-7|TRBV3-1/TRBV3-2
TGTGCCAGCAGCCTTCCGAGTCCCTCCCGGGACGGGTTCTCCTACGAGCAGTACTTC
CASSLPSPSRDGFSYEQYF
>few|TRBD2|TRBJ2-1|TRBV5-1
TGCGCCAGCAAGACAGAGCGGGGGGGTGAGTTCTTC
CASKTERGGEFF
>.|.|TRBJ1-1|TRBV4-3
TGCGCCAGCAGCCAAGAGGCCGGGACCTCTCTTGAAGCTTTCTTT
CASSQEAGTSLEAFF
>.|TRBD2|TRBJ2-1|TRBV6-5
TGTGCCGCAAGCGGGATATTACAATGGGAGCAGTTCTTC
CAASGILQWEQFF
>.|.|TRBJ2-1|TRBV28
TGTGCCAGCAGTTTAACTGGCGTCTATCCCCCTTACAATGAGCAGTTCTTC
CASSLTGVYPPYNEQFF